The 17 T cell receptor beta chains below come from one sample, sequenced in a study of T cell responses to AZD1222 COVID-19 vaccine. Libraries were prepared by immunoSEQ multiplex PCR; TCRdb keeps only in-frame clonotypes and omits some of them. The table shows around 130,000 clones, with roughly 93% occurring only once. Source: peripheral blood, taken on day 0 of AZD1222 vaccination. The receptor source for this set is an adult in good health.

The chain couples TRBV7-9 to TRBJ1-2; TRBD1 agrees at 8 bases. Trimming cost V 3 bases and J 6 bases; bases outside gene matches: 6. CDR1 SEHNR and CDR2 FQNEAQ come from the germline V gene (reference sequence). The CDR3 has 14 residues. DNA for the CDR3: TGTGCCAGCAGCTTCAGCAGCAGGGGGCATGGCTACACCTTC. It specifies CASSFSSRGHGYTF.

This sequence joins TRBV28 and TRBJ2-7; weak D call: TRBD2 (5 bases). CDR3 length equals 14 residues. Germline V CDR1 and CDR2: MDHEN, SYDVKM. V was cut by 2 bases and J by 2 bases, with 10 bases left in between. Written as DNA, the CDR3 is TGTGCCAGCAGTTTACCCGGGAAGACCTACGAGCAGTACTTC. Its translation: CASSLPGKTYEQYF.

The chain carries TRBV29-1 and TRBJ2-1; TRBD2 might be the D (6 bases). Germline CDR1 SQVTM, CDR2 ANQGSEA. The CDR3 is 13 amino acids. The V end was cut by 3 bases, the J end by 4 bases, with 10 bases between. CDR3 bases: TGCAGCGTTGATGGCGGGGCATACAATGAGCAGTTCTTC. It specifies CSVDGGAYNEQFF.

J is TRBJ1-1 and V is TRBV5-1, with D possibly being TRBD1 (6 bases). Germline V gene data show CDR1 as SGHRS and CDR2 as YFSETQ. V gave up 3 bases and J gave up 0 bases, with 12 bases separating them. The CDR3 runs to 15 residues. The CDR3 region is CASSSPGTLNTEAFF. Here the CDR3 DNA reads TGCGCCAGCAGCTCCCCCGGGACACTGAACACTGAAGCTTTCTTT.

DNA of the CDR3: TGTGCCTGGAACCACGGGACAGGAAGCTCCTACGAGCAGTACTTC. Translated: CAWNHGTGSSYEQYF. The V call is TRBV30, the J call TRBJ2-7; 8 bases map to TRBD1. Trimming took 4 bases from V and 0 from J; bases not matched to a gene: 8. The CDR3 length is 15 residues. Looked up from germline, CDR1 is GTSNPN and CDR2 is SVGIG (reference sequence).

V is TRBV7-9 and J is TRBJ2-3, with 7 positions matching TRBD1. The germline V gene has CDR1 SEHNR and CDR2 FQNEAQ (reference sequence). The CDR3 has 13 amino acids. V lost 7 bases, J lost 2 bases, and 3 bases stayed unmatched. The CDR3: CASNQGVTDTQYF. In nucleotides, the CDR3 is TGTGCCAGCAACCAGGGGGTCACAGATACGCAGTATTTT.

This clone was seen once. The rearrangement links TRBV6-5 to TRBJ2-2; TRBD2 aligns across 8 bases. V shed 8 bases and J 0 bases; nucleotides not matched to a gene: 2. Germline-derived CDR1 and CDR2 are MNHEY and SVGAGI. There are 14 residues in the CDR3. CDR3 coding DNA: TGTGCCAGCCGGGGGGGTGCGAACACCGGGGAGCTGTTTTTT. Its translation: CASRGGANTGELFF.

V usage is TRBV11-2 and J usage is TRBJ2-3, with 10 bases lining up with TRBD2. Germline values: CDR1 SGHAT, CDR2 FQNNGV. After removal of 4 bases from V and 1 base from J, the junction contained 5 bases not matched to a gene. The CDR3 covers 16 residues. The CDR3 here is CASSSGLAARTDTQYF. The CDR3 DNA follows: TGTGCCAGCAGCTCAGGACTAGCGGCCCGCACAGATACGCAGTATTTT.

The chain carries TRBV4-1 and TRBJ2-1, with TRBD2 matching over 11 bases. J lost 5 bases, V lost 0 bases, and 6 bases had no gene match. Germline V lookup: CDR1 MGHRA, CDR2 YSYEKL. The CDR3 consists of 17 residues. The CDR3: CASSQDRGTSGNNEQFF. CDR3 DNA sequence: TGCGCCAGCAGCCAAGATCGAGGGACTAGCGGTAACAATGAGCAGTTCTTC.

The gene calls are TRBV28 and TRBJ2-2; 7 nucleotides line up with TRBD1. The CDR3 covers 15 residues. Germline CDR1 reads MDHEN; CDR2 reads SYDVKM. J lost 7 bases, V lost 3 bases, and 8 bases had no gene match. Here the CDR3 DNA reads TGTGCCAGCAGTTTCGACAGGGACGAAGGCGGGGAGCTGTTTTTT. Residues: CASSFDRDEGGELFF. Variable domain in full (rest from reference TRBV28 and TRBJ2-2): DVKVTQSSRYLVKRTGEKVFLECVQDMDHENMFWYRQDPGLGLRLIYFSYDVKMKEKGDIPEGYSVSREKKERFSLILESASTNQTSMYLCASSFDRDEGGELFFGEGSRLTVL.

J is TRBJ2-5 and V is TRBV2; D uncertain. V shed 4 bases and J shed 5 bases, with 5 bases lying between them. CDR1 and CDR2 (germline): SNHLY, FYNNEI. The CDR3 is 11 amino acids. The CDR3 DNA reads TGTGCCAGCAGTGTCGGGGAGACCCAGTACTTC. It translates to CASSVGETQYF.

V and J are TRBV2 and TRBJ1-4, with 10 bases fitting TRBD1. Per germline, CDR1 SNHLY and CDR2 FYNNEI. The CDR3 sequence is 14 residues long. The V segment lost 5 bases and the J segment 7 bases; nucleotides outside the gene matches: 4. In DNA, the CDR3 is TGTGCCAGCAGTCCCGGGACAGGGGTTGAAAAACTGTTTTTT. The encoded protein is CASSPGTGVEKLFF.

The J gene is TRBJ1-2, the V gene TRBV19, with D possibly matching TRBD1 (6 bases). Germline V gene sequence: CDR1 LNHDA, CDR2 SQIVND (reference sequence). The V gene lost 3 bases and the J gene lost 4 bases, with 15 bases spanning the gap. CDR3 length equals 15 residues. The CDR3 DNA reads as TGTGCCAGTAGTATTACCCAGGACAGCTCCTATGGCTACACCTTC. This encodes CASSITQDSSYGYTF.

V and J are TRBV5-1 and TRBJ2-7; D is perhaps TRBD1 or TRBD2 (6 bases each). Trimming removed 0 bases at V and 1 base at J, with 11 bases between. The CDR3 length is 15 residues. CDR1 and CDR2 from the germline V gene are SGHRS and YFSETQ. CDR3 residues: CASSLVGGRSYEQYF. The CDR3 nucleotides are TGCGCCAGCAGCTTGGTGGGGGGCAGGTCCTACGAGCAGTACTTC.

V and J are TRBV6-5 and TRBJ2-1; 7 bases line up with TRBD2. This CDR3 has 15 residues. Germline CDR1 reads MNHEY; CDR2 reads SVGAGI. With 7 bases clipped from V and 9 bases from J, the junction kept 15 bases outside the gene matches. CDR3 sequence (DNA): TGTGCCAGCAAGAGAGGACCAGCGGGATTGTTTGAGCAGTTCTTC. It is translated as CASKRGPAGLFEQFF.

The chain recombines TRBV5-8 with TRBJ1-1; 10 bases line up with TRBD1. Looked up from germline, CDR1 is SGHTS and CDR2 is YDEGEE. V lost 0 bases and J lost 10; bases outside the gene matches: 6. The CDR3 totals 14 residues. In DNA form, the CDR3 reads TGTGCCAGCAGCTTGGGCGGAGGGACAGGGGTAGCTTTCTTT. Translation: CASSLGGGTGVAFF.

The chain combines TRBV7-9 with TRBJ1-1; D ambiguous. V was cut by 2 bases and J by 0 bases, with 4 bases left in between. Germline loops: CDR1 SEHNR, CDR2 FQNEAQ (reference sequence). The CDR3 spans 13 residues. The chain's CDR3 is CASSLSLNTEAFF. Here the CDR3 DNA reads TGTGCCAGCAGCTTATCACTGAACACTGAAGCTTTCTTT.